The T cell receptor beta chain under discussion was sequenced for a study of blood T cell repertoires in COVID-19 (dated by TCRdb to 2018 to 2020). In the study overall: Collaborator samples came from the United States, Italy and Spain and covered acute and convalescent phases of COVID-19. The prospective study material was composed of cDNA or gDNA derived from T cells, B-cell-depleted T cells, or PBMCs. Where available, HLA class I and class II types were taken from metadata supplied by the sample provider and were not determined by assay-based typing. Nearly every sample came with metadata listing a de-identified subject ID, COVID-19 status, age in years and sex. The repertoires were released in a freely available public database meant as a resource for research on the immune response to SARS-CoV-2. The samples were drawn from the first 160 participants of the ongoing ImmuneRACE study and from some 1,300 subjects provided by 6 global collaborators. Deeply sampled blood TCRbeta repertoires from subjects exposed to, actively infected with, or recovered from COVID-19 were included in the dataset.

Comment on this clone: Its antigen is still unknown. Base qualities are not recorded, but no much larger clone differs from it by a single base.

The immunoSEQ Assay, a bias-controlled multiplex PCR, was used to amplify TCRbeta CDR3 regions from genomic DNA. Concerning the study's data processing: The number of nucleated cells in each sample was estimated from the amplification of reference gene primers within the assay. To quantify the absolute abundance of each unique TCRbeta CDR3 rearrangement, sequence reads were collapsed and filtered. For each sample, productive Simpson clonality was calculated as the square root of Simpson's diversity index across productive rearrangements. Held by TCRdb, this immuneACCESS table contains in-frame sequences only and omits some clones. Under half of the omission traces to an unresolved V gene where checked; the cause of the rest is unknown. V and J calls and clone size are given by that table; D and trimming were obtained from the DNA. This sample lists approximately 300,000 clones; 75% to 90% were detected once. The ten largest clones add up to approximately 4.2% of the sample.

Including the terminal cysteine and phenylalanine, the CDR3 comprises 12 residues. Only CDR3 DNA is held: 36 bases, read in frame from base 1. V loses 6 bases of germline sequence and J loses 8 bases, and the interval between the two ends is 13 bases. CDR1 LNHDA and CDR2 SQIVND were looked up in the germline V gene (reference sequence). The collaborating institutions used their own protocols to collect whole blood in K2EDTA tubes. For TCRbeta analysis, collaborators shipped samples in one of three forms: frozen whole blood, isolated PBMCs, or DNA extracted from either of those sample types. Results and caveats for the whole study, not just this receptor: The amount of clinical and demographic metadata varied by source and participant and was provided uncurated.

The sequence came from a man between 35 and 55 years old with acute or convalescent COVID-19. Source material: peripheral blood. The sequence joins TRBV19 to TRBJ1-1, with no reliable assignment of the D segment. The encoded CDR3 is CASRRSHAEAFF. Here is the DNA: TGTGCCAGTAGGCGAAGTCATGCCGAAGCTTTCTTT.